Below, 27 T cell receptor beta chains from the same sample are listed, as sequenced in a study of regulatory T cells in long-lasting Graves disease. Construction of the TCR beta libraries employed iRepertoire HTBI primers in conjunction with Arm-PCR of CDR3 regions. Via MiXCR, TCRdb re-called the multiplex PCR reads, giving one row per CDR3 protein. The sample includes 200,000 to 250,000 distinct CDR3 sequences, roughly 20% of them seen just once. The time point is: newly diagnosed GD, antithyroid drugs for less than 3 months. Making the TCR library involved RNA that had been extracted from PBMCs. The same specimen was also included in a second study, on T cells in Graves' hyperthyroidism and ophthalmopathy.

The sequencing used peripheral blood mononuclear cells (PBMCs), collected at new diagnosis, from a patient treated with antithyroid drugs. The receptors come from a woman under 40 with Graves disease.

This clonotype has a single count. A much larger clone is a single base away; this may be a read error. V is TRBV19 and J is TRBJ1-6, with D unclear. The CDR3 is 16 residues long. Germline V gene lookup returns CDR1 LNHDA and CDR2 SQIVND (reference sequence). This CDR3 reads CVSSPQTSSYNSPLHF. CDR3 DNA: TGTGTCAGTAGCCCCCAGACGAGCTCCTATAATTCACCCCTCCACTTT.

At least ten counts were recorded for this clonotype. In DNA, the CDR3 is TGTGCCAGCAGCTTAATGGGTGGGACTGAAGCTTTCTTT. The encoded protein is CASSLMGGTEAFF. The genes are TRBV11-2 and TRBJ1-1; the D is unclear. Trimming cost V 2 bases and J 5 bases, with 9 bases left between them. Germline V gene lookup returns CDR1 SGHAT and CDR2 FQNNGV. This CDR3 is built from 13 residues.

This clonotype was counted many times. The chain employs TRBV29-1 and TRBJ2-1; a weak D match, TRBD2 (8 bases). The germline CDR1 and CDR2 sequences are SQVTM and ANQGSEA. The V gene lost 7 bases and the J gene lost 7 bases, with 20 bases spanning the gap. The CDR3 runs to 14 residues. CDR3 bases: TGCAGCGGACAAAAGGGACAGCGGGGGAATGAGCAGTTCTTC. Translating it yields CSGQKGQRGNEQFF.

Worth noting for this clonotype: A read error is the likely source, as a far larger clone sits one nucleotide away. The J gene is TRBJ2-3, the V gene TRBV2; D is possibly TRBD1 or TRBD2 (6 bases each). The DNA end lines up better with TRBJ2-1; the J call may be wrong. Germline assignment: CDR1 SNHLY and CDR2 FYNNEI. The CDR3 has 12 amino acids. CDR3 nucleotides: TGTGCCAGCAGTCGGGGGCCGGGTGAGCAGTTCTTC. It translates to CASSRGPGEQFF.

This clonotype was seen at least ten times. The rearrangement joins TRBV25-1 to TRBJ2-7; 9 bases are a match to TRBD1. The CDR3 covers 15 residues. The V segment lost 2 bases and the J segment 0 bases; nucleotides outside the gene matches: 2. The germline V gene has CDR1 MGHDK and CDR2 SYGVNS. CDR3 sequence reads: CASSEEDRGSYEQYF. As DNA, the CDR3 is TGTGCCAGCAGTGAAGAGGACAGGGGCTCCTACGAGCAGTACTTC.

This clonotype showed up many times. CDR3 coding DNA: TGTGCCAGCAGGTTCCGGACGGGGGAGGGCACTGAAGCTTTCTTT. Its translation is CASRFRTGEGTEAFF. The rearrangement links TRBV2 to TRBJ1-1; TRBD1 is a possible D gene (5 bases). The length of the CDR3 is 15 residues. The germline V gene has CDR1 SNHLY and CDR2 FYNNEI. V was clipped by 6 bases and J by 4 bases, with 18 bases between them.

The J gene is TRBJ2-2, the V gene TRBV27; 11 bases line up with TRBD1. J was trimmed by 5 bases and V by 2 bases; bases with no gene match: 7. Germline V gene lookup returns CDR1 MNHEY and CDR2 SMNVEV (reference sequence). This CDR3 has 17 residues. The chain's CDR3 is CASSLPPGQGETGELFF. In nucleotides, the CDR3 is TGTGCCAGCAGTTTACCCCCGGGACAGGGGGAGACCGGGGAGCTGTTTTTT.

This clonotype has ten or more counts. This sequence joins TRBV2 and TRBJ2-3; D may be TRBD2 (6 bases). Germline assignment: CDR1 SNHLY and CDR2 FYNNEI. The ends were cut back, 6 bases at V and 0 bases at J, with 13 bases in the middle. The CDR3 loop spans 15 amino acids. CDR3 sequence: CASRFRDWSTDTQYF. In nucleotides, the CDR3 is TGTGCCAGCAGGTTCCGGGACTGGAGCACAGATACGCAGTATTTT.

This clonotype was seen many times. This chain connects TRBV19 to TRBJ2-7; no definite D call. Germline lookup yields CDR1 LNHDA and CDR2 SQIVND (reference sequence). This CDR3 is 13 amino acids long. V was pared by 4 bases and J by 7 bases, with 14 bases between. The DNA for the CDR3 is TGTGCCAGTAGTACGGGTGCGGTAGAAGAGCAGTACTTC. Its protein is CASSTGAVEEQYF. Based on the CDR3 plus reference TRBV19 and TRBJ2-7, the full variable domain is DGGITQSPKYLFRKEGQNVTLSCEQNLNHDAMYWYRQDPGQGLRLIYYSQIVNDFQKGDIAEGYSVSREKKESFPLTVTSAQKNPTAFYLCASSTGAVEEQYFGPGTRLTVT.

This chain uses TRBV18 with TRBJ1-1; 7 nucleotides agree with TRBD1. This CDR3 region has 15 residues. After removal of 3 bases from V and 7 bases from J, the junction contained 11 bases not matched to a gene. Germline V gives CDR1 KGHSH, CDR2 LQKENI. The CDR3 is CASSPPGTESGEAFF. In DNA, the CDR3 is TGTGCCAGCTCACCGCCCGGGACAGAAAGTGGTGAAGCTTTCTTT.

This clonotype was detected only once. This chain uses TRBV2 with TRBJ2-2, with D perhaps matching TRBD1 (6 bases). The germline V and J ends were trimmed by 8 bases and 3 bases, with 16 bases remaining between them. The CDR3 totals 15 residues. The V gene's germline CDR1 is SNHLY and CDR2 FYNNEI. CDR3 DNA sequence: TGTGCCAGCGGGGGCCGGATCTGGGACACCGGGGAGCTGTTTTTT. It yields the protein CASGGRIWDTGELFF.

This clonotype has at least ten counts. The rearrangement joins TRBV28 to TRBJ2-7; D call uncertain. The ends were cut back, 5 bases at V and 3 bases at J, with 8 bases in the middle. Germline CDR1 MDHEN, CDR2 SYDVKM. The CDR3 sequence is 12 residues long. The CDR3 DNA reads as TGTGCCAGCAGTCCGCCTATCTACGAGCAGTACTTC. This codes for CASSPPIYEQYF.

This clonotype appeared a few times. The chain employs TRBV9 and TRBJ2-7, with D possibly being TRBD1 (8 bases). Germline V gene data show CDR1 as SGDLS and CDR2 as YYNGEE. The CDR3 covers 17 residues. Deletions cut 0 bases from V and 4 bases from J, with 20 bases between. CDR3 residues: CASSVAPLGQGGYEQYF. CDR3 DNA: TGTGCCAGCAGCGTAGCCCCTCTTGGACAGGGAGGGTACGAGCAGTACTTC.

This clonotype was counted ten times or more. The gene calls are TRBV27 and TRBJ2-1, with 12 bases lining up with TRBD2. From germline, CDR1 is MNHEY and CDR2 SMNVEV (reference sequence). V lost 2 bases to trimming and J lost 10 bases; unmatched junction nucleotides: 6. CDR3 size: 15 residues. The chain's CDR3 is CASSLSLAGGGEQFF. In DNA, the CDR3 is TGTGCCAGCAGTTTAAGTCTAGCGGGAGGGGGAGAGCAGTTCTTC.

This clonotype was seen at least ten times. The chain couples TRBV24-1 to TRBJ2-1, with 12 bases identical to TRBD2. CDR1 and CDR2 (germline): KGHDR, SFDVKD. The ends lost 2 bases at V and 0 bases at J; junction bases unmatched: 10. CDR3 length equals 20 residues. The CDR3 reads CATSDSYTSGRLSSYNEQFF. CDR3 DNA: TGTGCCACCAGTGATTCGTACACTAGCGGGAGGTTAAGCTCCTACAATGAGCAGTTCTTC.

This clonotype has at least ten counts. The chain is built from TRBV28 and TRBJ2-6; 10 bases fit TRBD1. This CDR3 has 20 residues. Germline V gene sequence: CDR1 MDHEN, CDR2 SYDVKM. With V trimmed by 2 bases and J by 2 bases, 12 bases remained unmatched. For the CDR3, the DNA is TGTGCCAGCAGTTTAGGGTTCGCGGGGACAGGGGTAGCTGGGGCCAACGTCCTGACTTTC. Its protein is CASSLGFAGTGVAGANVLTF.

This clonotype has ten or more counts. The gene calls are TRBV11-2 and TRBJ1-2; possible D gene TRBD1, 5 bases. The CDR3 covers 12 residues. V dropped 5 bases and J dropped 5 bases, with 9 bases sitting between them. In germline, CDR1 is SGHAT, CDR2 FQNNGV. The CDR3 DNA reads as TGTGCCAGCAGCCCGGGACTGTATGGCTACACCTTC. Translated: CASSPGLYGYTF. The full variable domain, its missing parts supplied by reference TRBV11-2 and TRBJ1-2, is EAGVAQSPRYKIIEKRQSVAFWCNPISGHATLYWYQQILGQGPKLLIQFQNNGVVDDSQLPKDRFSAERLKGVDSTLKIQPAKLEDSAVYLCASSPGLYGYTFGSGTRLTVV.

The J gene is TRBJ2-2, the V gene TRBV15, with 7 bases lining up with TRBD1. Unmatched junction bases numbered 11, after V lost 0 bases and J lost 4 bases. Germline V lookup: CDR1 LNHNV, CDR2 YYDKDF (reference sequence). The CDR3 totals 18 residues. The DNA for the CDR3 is TGTGCCACCAGCAGAGAGGGTCGGTTGGCAGGGGGCACCGGGGAGCTGTTTTTT. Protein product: CATSREGRLAGGTGELFF.

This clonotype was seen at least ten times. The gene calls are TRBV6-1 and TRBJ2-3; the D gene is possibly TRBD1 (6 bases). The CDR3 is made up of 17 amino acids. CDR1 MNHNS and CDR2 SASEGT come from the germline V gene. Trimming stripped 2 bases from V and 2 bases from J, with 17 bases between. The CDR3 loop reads CASSESTGGGYTDTQYF. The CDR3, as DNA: TGTGCCAGCAGTGAATCGACAGGTGGGGGTTACACAGATACGCAGTATTTT.

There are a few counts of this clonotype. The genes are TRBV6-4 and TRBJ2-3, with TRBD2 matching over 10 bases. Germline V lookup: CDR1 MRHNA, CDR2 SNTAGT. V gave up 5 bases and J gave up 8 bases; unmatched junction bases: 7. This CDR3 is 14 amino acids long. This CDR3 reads CASSSSGGTSTQYF. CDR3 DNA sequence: TGTGCCAGCAGTAGTAGCGGGGGGACCAGTACGCAGTATTTT.

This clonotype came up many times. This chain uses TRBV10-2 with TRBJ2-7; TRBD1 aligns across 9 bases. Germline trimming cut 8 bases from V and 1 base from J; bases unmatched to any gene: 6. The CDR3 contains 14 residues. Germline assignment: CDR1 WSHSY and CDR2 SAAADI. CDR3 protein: CASGQGSWSYEQYF. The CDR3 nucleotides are TGCGCCAGCGGACAGGGGTCATGGTCCTACGAGCAGTACTTC.

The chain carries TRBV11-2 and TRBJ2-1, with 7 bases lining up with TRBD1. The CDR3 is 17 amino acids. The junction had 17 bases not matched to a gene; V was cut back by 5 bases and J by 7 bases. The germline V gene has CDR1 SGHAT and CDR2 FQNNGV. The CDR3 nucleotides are TGTGCCAGCAGCCCCTCCGGACGACAGGGACGGGGAAATGAGCAGTTCTTC. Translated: CASSPSGRQGRGNEQFF.

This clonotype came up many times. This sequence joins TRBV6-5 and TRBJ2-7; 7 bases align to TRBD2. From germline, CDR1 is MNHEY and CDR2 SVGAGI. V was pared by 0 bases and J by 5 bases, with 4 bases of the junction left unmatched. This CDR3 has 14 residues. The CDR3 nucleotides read TGTGCCAGCAGTTACTCGACGGGGGGTAACGAGCAGTACTTC. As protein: CASSYSTGGNEQYF.

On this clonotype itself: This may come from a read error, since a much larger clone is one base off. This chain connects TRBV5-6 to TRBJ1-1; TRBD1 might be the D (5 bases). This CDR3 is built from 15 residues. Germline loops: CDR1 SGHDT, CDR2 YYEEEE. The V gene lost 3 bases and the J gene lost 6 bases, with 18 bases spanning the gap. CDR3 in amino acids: CASSWGIGRASEAFF. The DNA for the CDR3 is TGTGCCAGCAGCTGGGGGATAGGGCGGGCGTCTGAAGCTTTCTTT.

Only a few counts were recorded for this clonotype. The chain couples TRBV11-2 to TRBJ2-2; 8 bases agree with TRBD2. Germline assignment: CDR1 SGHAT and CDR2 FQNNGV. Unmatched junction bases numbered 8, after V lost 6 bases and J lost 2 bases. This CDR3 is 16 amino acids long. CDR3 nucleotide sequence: TGTGCCAGCAGACGAATACTAGCGGCAAACACCGGGGAGCTGTTTTTT. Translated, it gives CASRRILAANTGELFF. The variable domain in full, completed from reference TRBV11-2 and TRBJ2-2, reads EAGVAQSPRYKIIEKRQSVAFWCNPISGHATLYWYQQILGQGPKLLIQFQNNGVVDDSQLPKDRFSAERLKGVDSTLKIQPAKLEDSAVYLCASRRILAANTGELFFGEGSRLTVL.

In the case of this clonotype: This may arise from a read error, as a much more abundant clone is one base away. CDR3 amino acids: CASSPDTGGNNEQFF. CDR3 in DNA: TGTGCCAGCTCACCCGACACAGGGGGAAACAATGAGCAGTTCTTC. V and J are TRBV18 and TRBJ2-1, with TRBD1 matching over 8 bases. This CDR3 comprises 15 residues. Germline V gene data show CDR1 as KGHSH and CDR2 as LQKENI. V dropped 3 bases and J dropped 5; count of bases not matched to a gene: 6.

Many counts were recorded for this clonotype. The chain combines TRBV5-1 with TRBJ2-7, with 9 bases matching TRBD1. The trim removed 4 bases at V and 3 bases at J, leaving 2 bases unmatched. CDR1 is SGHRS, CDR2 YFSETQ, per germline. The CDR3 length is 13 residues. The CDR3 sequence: CASSPDRGYEQYF. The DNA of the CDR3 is TGCGCCAGCAGCCCGGACAGGGGCTACGAGCAGTACTTC.